Listed below are T cell receptor beta chains from one sample, sequenced in a study of T cell repertoires in ileal Crohn's disease. Only in-frame clones appear in the TCRdb table, and some are missing; sequencing was by immunoSEQ multiplex PCR. The sample comprises approximately 8,200 clones, 95% to 97% of which are singletons, and over 0.2% rests with the top ten. The sample taken for sequencing was ileal tissue. The receptors here all came from an adult with Crohn's disease. Each CDR3 is given with its conserved first and last residue. The D gene is left open where the match is weak. Not every row has a clone size; where given, it reads once, few, many or a size class.

V gene: TRBV10-3
J gene: TRBJ1-1
D gene: TRBD1
clone size: .
CDR3 DNA: TGTGCCATCAGCTCCTCGGGACAGGGGCAAGTCGGAGCTTTCTTT
CDR3 protein: CAISSSGQGQVGAFF

V gene: TRBV25-1
J gene: TRBJ1-2
D gene: .
clone size: .
CDR3 DNA: TGTGCCAGCAGTGAATTTCTACAGGGTGGCTACACCTTC
CDR3 protein: CASSEFLQGGYTF

V gene: TRBV5-1
J gene: TRBJ2-1
D gene: TRBD1
clone size: .
CDR3 DNA: TGCGCCAGCAGCGGGACAGGGAATGAGCAGTTCTTC
CDR3 protein: CASSGTGNEQFF

V gene: TRBV9
J gene: TRBJ1-6
D gene: .
clone size: once
CDR3 DNA: TGTGCCAGCAGCGTAGATGGCGGGGGGCAGGGGATCGCGTCACCCCTCCACTTT
CDR3 protein: CASSVDGGGQGIASPLHF

V gene: TRBV4-1
J gene: TRBJ2-1
D gene: .
clone size: .
CDR3 DNA: TGCGCCAGCAGCCAAGAGGTTGTGGGGCCGAATAGGAATGAGCAGTTCTTC
CDR3 protein: CASSQEVVGPNRNEQFF

V gene: TRBV11-1
J gene: TRBJ2-3
D gene: TRBD1
clone size: .
CDR3 DNA: TGTGCCAGCAGCTTAGCCCAGGGGGCACGGGCGGATACGCAGTATTTT
CDR3 protein: CASSLAQGARADTQYF

V gene: TRBV6-5
J gene: TRBJ1-5
D gene: .
clone size: .
CDR3 DNA: TGTGCCAGCACCCCCCCCGGAGGCAATCAGCCCCAGCATTTT
CDR3 protein: CASTPPGGNQPQHF

V gene: TRBV28
J gene: TRBJ1-1
D gene: .
clone size: .
CDR3 DNA: TGTGCCAGCAGTTTCGGGGGAGTTGAAGCTTTCTTT
CDR3 protein: CASSFGGVEAFF

V gene: TRBV30
J gene: TRBJ1-5
D gene: .
clone size: .
CDR3 DNA: TGTGCCTGGCAAGGACAGAGCAATCAGCCCCAGCATTTT
CDR3 protein: CAWQGQSNQPQHF

V gene: TRBV28
J gene: TRBJ1-3
D gene: .
clone size: .
CDR3 DNA: TGTGCCAGCAGGCCCCATGCGACATTTTCCTCTGGAAACACCATATATTTT
CDR3 protein: CASRPHATFSSGNTIYF

V gene: TRBV6-5
J gene: TRBJ1-2
D gene: TRBD1
clone size: .
CDR3 DNA: TGTGCCAGCAGCCCTAGACAGGGTATCTATGGCTACACCTTC
CDR3 protein: CASSPRQGIYGYTF

V gene: TRBV9
J gene: TRBJ2-1
D gene: .
clone size: .
CDR3 DNA: TGTGCCAGCAGCCCCCGGGGGGCTAGCGAGTACAATGAGCAGTTCTTC
CDR3 protein: CASSPRGASEYNEQFF

V gene: TRBV19
J gene: TRBJ1-2
D gene: .
clone size: .
CDR3 DNA: TGTGCCAGTAGTAAGGGGGTCGGGGCGCCCAAAAACTATGGCTACACCTTC
CDR3 protein: CASSKGVGAPKNYGYTF

V gene: TRBV30
J gene: TRBJ2-7
D gene: .
clone size: once
CDR3 DNA: TGTGCCTGGAAGGTCCAAGCAGGGGTTGGCGAGCAGTACTTC
CDR3 protein: CAWKVQAGVGEQYF

V gene: TRBV28
J gene: TRBJ1-1
D gene: .
clone size: .
CDR3 DNA: TGTGCCAGCAGAGCCACAGGGCTAGGTATCACTGAAGCTTTCTTT
CDR3 protein: CASRATGLGITEAFF

V gene: TRBV6-6
J gene: TRBJ1-4
D gene: .
clone size: .
CDR3 DNA: TGTGCCAGCAGTTACTCGAGGATTGAAAAACTGTTTTTT
CDR3 protein: CASSYSRIEKLFF

V gene: TRBV6-5
J gene: TRBJ2-1
D gene: .
clone size: .
CDR3 DNA: TGTGCCAGCAGGAGAAGCAATGAGCAGTTCTTC
CDR3 protein: CASRRSNEQFF

V gene: TRBV6-1
J gene: TRBJ2-3
D gene: TRBD2
clone size: .
CDR3 DNA: TGTGCCAGCATCCAGCGGGGGGGAGATACGCAGTATTTT
CDR3 protein: CASIQRGGDTQYF

V gene: TRBV2
J gene: TRBJ1-5
D gene: .
clone size: .
CDR3 DNA: TGTGCCAGCACCTCCGCGGGGGCTAATAATCAGCCCCAGCATTTT
CDR3 protein: CASTSAGANNQPQHF

V gene: TRBV5-4
J gene: TRBJ2-3
D gene: TRBD2
clone size: .
CDR3 DNA: TGTGCCAGCAGCCCGAAGGGCGGGGGGGTCACAGATACGCAGTATTTT
CDR3 protein: CASSPKGGGVTDTQYF

V gene: TRBV18
J gene: TRBJ2-2
D gene: .
clone size: .
CDR3 DNA: TGTGCCAGCTCACCACCTCAGGGTATAACCGGGGAGCTGTTTTTT
CDR3 protein: CASSPPQGITGELFF

V gene: TRBV30
J gene: TRBJ2-2
D gene: TRBD2
clone size: .
CDR3 DNA: TGTGCCGGAACCGGGACTAAAAACACCGGGGAGCTGTTTTTT
CDR3 protein: CAGTGTKNTGELFF

V gene: TRBV28
J gene: TRBJ2-1
D gene: TRBD2
clone size: .
CDR3 DNA: TGTGCCAGCACGACCCGTAGCGGGAGGGAGCAGTTCTTC
CDR3 protein: CASTTRSGREQFF

V gene: TRBV28
J gene: TRBJ2-6
D gene: .
clone size: .
CDR3 DNA: TGTGCCAGCAGTTCCATTTCTGGGGCCAACGTCCTGACTTTC
CDR3 protein: CASSSISGANVLTF

V gene: TRBV5-4
J gene: TRBJ1-2
D gene: TRBD1
clone size: .
CDR3 DNA: TGTGCCAGCAGCTCGACAGGGGGCGGCTATGGCTACACCTTC
CDR3 protein: CASSSTGGGYGYTF

V gene: TRBV9
J gene: TRBJ1-1
D gene: .
clone size: .
CDR3 DNA: TGTGCCAGCAGCGTAGATGTGGCAACTGAAGCTTTCTTT
CDR3 protein: CASSVDVATEAFF

V gene: TRBV10-3
J gene: TRBJ1-2
D gene: TRBD1
clone size: once
CDR3 DNA: TGTGCCATCAGTGAATTGGGACAGCATGGCTACACCTTC
CDR3 protein: CAISELGQHGYTF

V gene: TRBV7-2
J gene: TRBJ1-2
D gene: .
clone size: .
CDR3 DNA: TGTGCCAGCAGCTCCCCCTCAGGATCCTATGGCTACACCTTC
CDR3 protein: CASSSPSGSYGYTF

V gene: TRBV6-1
J gene: TRBJ2-7
D gene: .
clone size: once
CDR3 DNA: TGTGCCAGCAGTGAATCCTACAGCTCCTACGAGCAGTACTTC
CDR3 protein: CASSESYSSYEQYF

V gene: TRBV27
J gene: TRBJ2-7
D gene: .
clone size: .
CDR3 DNA: TGTGCCAGCAGTCAGGGGTGGGAGCAGTACTTC
CDR3 protein: CASSQGWEQYF

V gene: TRBV10-2
J gene: TRBJ2-1
D gene: TRBD2
clone size: once
CDR3 DNA: TGCGCCAGCAGTGTAGCGGGGGGTTACGGCTCCTACAATGAGCAGTTCTTC
CDR3 protein: CASSVAGGYGSYNEQFF

V gene: TRBV27
J gene: TRBJ1-5
D gene: .
clone size: .
CDR3 DNA: TGTGCCAGCAGTGGAGGGAATCAGCCCCAGCATTTT
CDR3 protein: CASSGGNQPQHF

V gene: TRBV5-5
J gene: TRBJ1-1
D gene: .
clone size: .
CDR3 DNA: TGTGCCAGCAGCTCCCCTCGGGGAGCGGGCACTGAAGCTTTCTTT
CDR3 protein: CASSSPRGAGTEAFF

V gene: TRBV2
J gene: TRBJ2-2
D gene: .
clone size: .
CDR3 DNA: TGTGCCAGCTCAGGGTTGGGCACCGGGGAGCTGTTTTTT
CDR3 protein: CASSGLGTGELFF